This T cell receptor (beta chain) was captured by sequencing in a study of CD8 T cells in ankylosing spondylitis. Study findings and constraints: Roughly eight highly homologous variants made up a TCR beta motif that seemed to typify ankylosing spondylitis blood.

Details on this clonotype: Its antigen is currently unknown.

Germline CDR1 is ENHRY and CDR2 is SYGVKD. This CDR3 has 11 residues. V gave up 6 bases and J gave up 10 bases, with 10 bases separating them. Each TCR beta library was made by quantitative 5'-RACE that incorporated molecular barcodes. Via MiXCR, TCRdb re-called the 5' RACE reads, giving one row per CDR3 protein. Counted here are nearly 250,000 distinct CDR3 sequences, more than 25% occurring once; the ten biggest clones make up about 4.2%. Sequencing was done on a sample of blood, either unsorted or a sorted T cell fraction (not recorded which). The clonotype originates from a male donor with ankylosing spondylitis or in good health (not recorded which). V usage is TRBV10-3 and J usage is TRBJ2-1, with TRBD2 as a possible D gene (6 bases). CDR3 amino acids: CAIRGTVEQFF. In DNA form, the CDR3 reads TGTGCCATCAGAGGGACTGTCGAGCAGTTCTTC.